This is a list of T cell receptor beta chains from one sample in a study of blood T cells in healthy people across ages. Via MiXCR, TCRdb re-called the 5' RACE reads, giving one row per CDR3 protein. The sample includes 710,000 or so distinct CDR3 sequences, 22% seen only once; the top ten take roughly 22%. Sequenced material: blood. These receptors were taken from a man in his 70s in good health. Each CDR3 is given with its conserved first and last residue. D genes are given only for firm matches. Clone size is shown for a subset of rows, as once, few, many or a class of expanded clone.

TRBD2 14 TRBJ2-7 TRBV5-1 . CASSFTSGGYEQYF TGCGCCAGCAGCTTCACTTCGGGGGGCTACGAGCAGTACTTC
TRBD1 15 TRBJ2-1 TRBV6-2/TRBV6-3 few CASSTDRGAYNEQFF TGTGCCAGCAGCACTGACAGGGGAGCCTACAATGAGCAGTTCTTC
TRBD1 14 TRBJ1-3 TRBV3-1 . CASSQRGQGNTIYF TGTGCCAGCAGTCAGAGGGGGCAAGGAAACACCATATATTTT
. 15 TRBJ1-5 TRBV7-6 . CASSSIGGSNQPQHF TGTGCCAGCAGCTCCATTGGTGGCAGCAATCAGCCCCAGCATTTT
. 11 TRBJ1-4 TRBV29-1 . CSATGPAELFF TGCAGCGCCACAGGGCCTGCGGAACTGTTTTTT
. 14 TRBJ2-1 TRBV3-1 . CASSQDQLYNEQFF TGTGCCAGCAGCCAAGATCAGTTATACAATGAGCAGTTCTTC
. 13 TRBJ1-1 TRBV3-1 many CASSRGENTEAFF TGTGCCAGCAGCCGGGGCGAGAACACTGAAGCTTTCTTT
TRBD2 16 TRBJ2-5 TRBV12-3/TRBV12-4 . CASSPGVAGGKETQYF TGTGCCAGCAGTCCCGGGGTAGCGGGGGGGAAAGAGACCCAGTACTTC
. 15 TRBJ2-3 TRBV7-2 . CASSLPGGKTDTQYF TGTGCCAGCAGCTTACCAGGGGGGAAAACAGATACGCAGTATTTT
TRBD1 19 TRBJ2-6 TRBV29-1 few CSVEDRGPTGGLGANVLTF TGCAGCGTTGAAGATCGAGGCCCCACAGGGGGCCTTGGGGCCAACGTCCTGACTTTC
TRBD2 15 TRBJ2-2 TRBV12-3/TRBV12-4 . CASSNSGRRPGELFF TGTGCCAGCAGTAATAGCGGGAGGCGGCCCGGGGAGCTGTTTTTT
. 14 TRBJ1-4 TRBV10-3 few CAISDLDTNEKLFF TGTGCCATCAGTGACTTGGACACGAATGAAAAACTGTTTTTT
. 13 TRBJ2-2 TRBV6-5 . CASRDMRIGELFF TGTGCCAGCCGGGACATGAGGATCGGGGAGCTGTTTTTT
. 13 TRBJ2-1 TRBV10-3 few CATENSLFREQFF TGTGCCACCGAGAATTCCTTATTTCGTGAGCAGTTCTTC
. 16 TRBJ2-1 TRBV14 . CASSQAFSSSYNEQFF TGTGCCAGCAGCCAAGCATTTAGCAGCTCCTACAATGAGCAGTTCTTC
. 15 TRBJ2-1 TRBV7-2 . CASSLGGSSSNEQFF TGTGCCAGCAGCTTAGGTGGGTCCTCTTCCAATGAGCAGTTCTTC
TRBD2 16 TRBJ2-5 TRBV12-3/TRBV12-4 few CASSLSSGGLQETQYF TGTGCCAGCAGTTTATCTAGCGGGGGGTTACAAGAGACCCAGTACTTC
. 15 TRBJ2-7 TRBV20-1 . CSATSFGPATYEQYF TGCAGTGCTACATCGTTCGGACCCGCAACCTACGAGCAGTACTTC
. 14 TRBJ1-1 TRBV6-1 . CASSEGWGATEAFF TGTGCCAGCAGTGAAGGATGGGGGGCTACTGAAGCTTTCTTT
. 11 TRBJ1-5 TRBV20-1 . CSARGVQPQHF TGCAGTGCTAGAGGTGTCCAGCCCCAGCATTTT
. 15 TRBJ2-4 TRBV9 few CASSVDRGVQDIQYF TGTGCCAGCAGCGTAGACCGGGGTGTGCAGGACATTCAGTACTTC
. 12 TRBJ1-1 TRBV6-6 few CASRSGITEAFF TGTGCCAGCAGAAGCGGGATCACTGAAGCTTTCTTT
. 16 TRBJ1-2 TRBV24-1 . CATSDGTPARGYGYTF TGTGCCACCAGTGACGGGACACCGGCTAGGGGCTATGGCTACACCTTC
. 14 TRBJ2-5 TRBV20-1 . CSARYTGRGETQYF TGCAGTGCTAGATACACAGGGAGGGGAGAGACCCAGTACTTC
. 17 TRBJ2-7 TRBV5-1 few CASSLAKGHREPDEQYF TGCGCCAGCAGCTTGGCCAAGGGACACCGAGAACCCGACGAGCAGTACTTC
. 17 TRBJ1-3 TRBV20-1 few CSASNGPTWNSGNTIYF TGCAGTGCTAGTAACGGCCCAACCTGGAATAGTGGAAACACCATATATTTT
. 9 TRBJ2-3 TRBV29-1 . CPLGDTQYF TGCCCTTTAGGAGATACGCAGTATTTT
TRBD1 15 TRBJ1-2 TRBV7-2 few CASSATAGGDYGYTF TGTGCCAGCAGCGCTACCGCAGGGGGGGACTATGGCTACACCTTC